This T cell receptor (beta chain) was recovered during a study of T-cell reconstitution after alpha-beta-depleted transplantation in children. The study, taken as a whole, reports: By about two months after transplant, alpha-beta T cells reportedly arose from several hundred graft clones that had expanded. For some patients, TCRbeta diversity was high at day 60 because of recipient T cells and thymic progenitors that survived.

For TCRbeta, the library was prepared with unique molecular identifiers. MiXCR was run by TCRdb on the PCR reads, yielding one entry per CDR3 protein. The sample has some 200,000 distinct CDR3 sequences, under 8.5% seen once. From germline, CDR1 is KGHSH and CDR2 LQKENI. The CDR3 covers 15 residues. The V gene lost 1 base and the J gene lost 4 bases, with 10 bases spanning the gap. Concerning this clonotype: Its antigen remains unidentified.

The genes are TRBV18 and TRBJ1-4, with no clear D. Sequenced here: PBMCs, mostly from graft donor cells, sampled 360 days after TCRalphabeta/CD19-depleted stem cell transplant. The origin of this receptor is a male patient between 2 and 10 years old who had a stem cell transplant for acute myeloid leukemia, so the T cells may come from the graft donor. CDR3 sequence (DNA): TGTGCCAGCTCACCACAGGGTGTCGGTAATGAAAAACTGTTTTTT. Its translation is CASSPQGVGNEKLFF.